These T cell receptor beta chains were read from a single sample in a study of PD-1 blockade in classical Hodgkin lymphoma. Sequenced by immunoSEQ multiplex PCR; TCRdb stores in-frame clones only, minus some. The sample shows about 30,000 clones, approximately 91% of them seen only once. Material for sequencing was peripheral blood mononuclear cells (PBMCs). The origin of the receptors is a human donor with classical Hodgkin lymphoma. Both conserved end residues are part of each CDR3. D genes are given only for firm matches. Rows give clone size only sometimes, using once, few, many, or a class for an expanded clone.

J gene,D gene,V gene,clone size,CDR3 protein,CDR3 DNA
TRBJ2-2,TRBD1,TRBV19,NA,CASSKAGTGTGELFF,TGTGCCAGTAGTAAAGCCGGGACAGGGACCGGGGAGCTGTTTTTT
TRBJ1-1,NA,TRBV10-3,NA,CAISEYLTREGTEAFF,TGTGCCATCAGCGAGTATCTTACTAGGGAGGGCACTGAAGCTTTCTTT
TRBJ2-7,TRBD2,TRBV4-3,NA,CASSQNPPGAGERYEQYF,TGCGCCAGCAGCCAAAACCCCCCCGGGGCGGGAGAGAGATACGAGCAGTACTTC
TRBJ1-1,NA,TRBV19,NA,CASSSQVNTEAFF,TGTGCCAGTAGTTCACAGGTGAACACTGAAGCTTTCTTT
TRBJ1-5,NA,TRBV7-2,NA,CASSWAGRNQPQHF,TGTGCCAGCAGCTGGGCGGGGCGCAATCAGCCCCAGCATTTT
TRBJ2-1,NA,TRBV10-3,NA,CAISESRDNEQFF,TGTGCCATCAGTGAGTCGAGAGATAATGAGCAGTTCTTC
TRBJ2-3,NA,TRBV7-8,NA,CASSLAEPGSTDTQYF,TGTGCCAGCAGCTTAGCGGAACCAGGGAGTACAGATACGCAGTATTTT
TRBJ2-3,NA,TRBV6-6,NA,CASSYSLSRYTQYF,TGTGCCAGCAGTTACTCGCTTAGTCGATATACGCAGTATTTT
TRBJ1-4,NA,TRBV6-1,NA,CASSEHPTDGGEKLFF,TGTGCCAGCAGTGAACACCCGACCGACGGGGGTGAAAAACTGTTTTTT
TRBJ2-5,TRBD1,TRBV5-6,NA,CASSARTGGEGETQYF,TGTGCCAGCAGCGCCCGGACAGGGGGCGAAGGAGAGACCCAGTACTTC
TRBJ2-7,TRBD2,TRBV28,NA,CASRDGGLDEQYF,TGTGCCAGCAGGGACGGGGGACTAGACGAGCAGTACTTC
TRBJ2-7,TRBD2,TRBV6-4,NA,CASSEGLAGVYEQYF,TGTGCCAGCAGTGAAGGACTAGCGGGAGTTTATGAGCAGTACTTC
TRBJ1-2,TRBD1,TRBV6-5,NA,CASRNPGQGGGYTF,TGTGCCAGCAGAAATCCGGGACAGGGAGGTGGCTACACCTTC
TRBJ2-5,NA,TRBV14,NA,CASSRRNLRLETQYF,TGTGCCAGCAGCCGCCGAAACCTCAGGCTAGAGACCCAGTACTTC
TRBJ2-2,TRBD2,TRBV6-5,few,CASGASGRAGELFF,TGTGCCAGCGGGGCTAGCGGGAGGGCCGGGGAGCTGTTTTTT
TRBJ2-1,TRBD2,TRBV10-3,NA,CAISPGVAGVNEQFF,TGTGCCATCAGCCCCGGGGTAGCGGGAGTCAATGAGCAGTTCTTC
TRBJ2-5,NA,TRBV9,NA,CASSPPTPQETQYF,TGTGCCAGCAGCCCCCCCACTCCTCAAGAGACCCAGTACTTC
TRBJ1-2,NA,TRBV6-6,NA,CASSYLGNYGYTF,TGTGCCAGCAGTTATCTGGGAAACTATGGCTACACCTTC
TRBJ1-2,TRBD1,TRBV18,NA,CASSPNLQGVLGYTF,TGTGCCAGCTCACCAAACCTACAGGGGGTGCTTGGCTACACCTTC
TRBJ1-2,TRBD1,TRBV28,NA,CASLDGQGVRTYGYTF,TGTGCCAGCCTAGACGGGCAGGGGGTGCGAACCTATGGCTACACCTTC